A single T cell receptor (beta chain) is shown here with its context. The data derive from a study of blood T cell repertoires in COVID-19. Study as a whole: Material from acute and convalescent COVID-19 was sourced from the United States, Italy and Spain. Nucleic acid was either cDNA or gDNA, and it came from T cells, B-cell-depleted T cells, or PBMCs.

Germline values: CDR1 SEHNR, CDR2 FQNEAQ (reference sequence). The CDR3 runs 13 residues. V was pared by 8 bases and J by 7 bases, with 9 bases of the junction left unmatched. Authors' analysis steps: Cell counts per sample came from amplifying reference gene primers. Clones were read by immunoSEQ multiplex PCR, and TCRdb kept only the in-frame ones, dropping some. The V and J calls and clone size were taken over from that table, and D and trimming were inferred from the DNA. The sample contains about 240,000 clones, around 87% of which appear only once. The receptor was derived from a man between 60 and 75 years old who had recovered from COVID-19. Sample: peripheral blood. This chain links TRBV7-9 with TRBJ2-5; 8 bases agree with TRBD1. The CDR3 region is CASSPGGMGTQYF. The CDR3 nucleotides are TGTGCCAGCTCCCCAGGGGGCATGGGGACCCAGTACTTC.